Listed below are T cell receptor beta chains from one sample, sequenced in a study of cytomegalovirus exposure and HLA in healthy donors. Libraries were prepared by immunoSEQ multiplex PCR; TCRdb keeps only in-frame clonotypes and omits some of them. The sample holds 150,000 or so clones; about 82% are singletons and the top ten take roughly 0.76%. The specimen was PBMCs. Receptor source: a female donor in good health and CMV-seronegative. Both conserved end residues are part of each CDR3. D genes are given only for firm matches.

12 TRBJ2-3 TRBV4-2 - CASSPPADTQYF TGTGCCAGCAGCCCCCCGGCAGATACGCAGTATTTT
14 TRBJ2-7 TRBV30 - CAWSVGSGDYEQYF TGTGCCTGGAGTGTTGGTAGCGGCGACTACGAGCAGTACTTC
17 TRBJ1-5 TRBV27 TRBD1 CASSPYGTGSGNQPQHF TGTGCCAGCAGTCCGTACGGGACAGGGAGCGGCAATCAGCCCCAGCATTTT
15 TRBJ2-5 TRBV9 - CASSPPLGGGETQYF TGTGCCAGCAGCCCCCCTCTGGGAGGGGGGGAGACCCAGTACTTC
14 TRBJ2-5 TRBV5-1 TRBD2 CASSLLAVGETQYF TGCGCCAGCAGCTTGCTAGCGGTCGGGGAGACCCAGTACTTC
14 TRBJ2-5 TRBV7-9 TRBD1 CASRRRGPLETQYF TGTGCCAGCAGACGCAGGGGGCCGTTAGAGACCCAGTACTTC
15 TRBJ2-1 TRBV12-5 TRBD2 CASGLEGLAGNEQFF TGTGCTAGTGGTTTGGAGGGACTAGCGGGCAATGAGCAGTTCTTC
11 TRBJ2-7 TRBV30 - CAWSVRVEQYF TGTGCCTGGAGTGTCCGAGTCGAGCAGTACTTC
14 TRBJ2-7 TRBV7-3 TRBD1 CASSRGQVPYEQYF TGTGCCAGCAGCAGGGGACAGGTTCCCTACGAGCAGTACTTC
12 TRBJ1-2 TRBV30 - CAWTFAVYGYTF TGTGCCTGGACCTTCGCAGTCTATGGCTACACCTTC
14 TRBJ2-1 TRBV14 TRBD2 CASSQDTLADEQFF TGTGCCAGCAGCCAAGATACGCTAGCGGATGAGCAGTTCTTC
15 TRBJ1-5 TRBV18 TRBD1 CASSPGQGAGQPQHF TGTGCCAGCTCACCGGGACAGGGGGCCGGTCAGCCCCAGCATTTT
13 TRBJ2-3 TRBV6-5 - CASSYSRGHTQYF TGTGCCAGCAGTTACTCACGGGGTCATACGCAGTATTTT
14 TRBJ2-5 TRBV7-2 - CASSQQTSQETQYF TGTGCCAGCAGCCAACAGACTAGCCAAGAGACCCAGTACTTC
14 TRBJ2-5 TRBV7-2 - CASSLEWGEETQYF TGTGCCAGCAGCTTAGAATGGGGAGAGGAGACCCAGTACTTC
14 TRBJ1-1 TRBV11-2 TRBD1 CASRQGAQNTEAFF TGTGCCAGCAGACAGGGGGCGCAGAACACTGAAGCTTTCTTT
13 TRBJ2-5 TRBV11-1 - CASSRQAMETQYF TGTGCCAGCAGCCGACAGGCCATGGAGACCCAGTACTTC